This T cell receptor beta chain was obtained from a study of cytomegalovirus exposure and HLA in healthy donors. Study results and caveats: Several top significant clusters appeared, in a later analysis, to be linked to common viral pathogens.

This clone was observed a handful of times. The target antigen is unknown. Researchers ran the PCR with 60 Vbeta and 13 Jbeta primers. Profiling relied on immunoSEQ multiplex PCR, and the TCRdb table lists in-frame clones only, not all of them. This table has about 130,000 clones, just under 85% appearing once. The CDR3 spans 14 residues. Germline CDR1 MDHEN, CDR2 SYDVKM. Trimming removed 4 bases from V and 7 bases from J; junction bases left unmatched: 8. This TCR derives from a boy younger than 10 in good health and CMV-seronegative. V usage is TRBV28 and J usage is TRBJ1-2; 8 nucleotides align to TRBD1. The specimen sequenced was PBMCs. CDR3 amino acids: CASSSPGGAFGYTF. In DNA form, the CDR3 reads TGTGCCAGCAGTTCCCCAGGGGGCGCTTTTGGCTACACCTTC.